These T cell receptor beta chains were read from a single sample in a study of lymphopenia after photon versus proton radiotherapy. Sequencing used immunoSEQ multiplex PCR; TCRdb keeps in-frame clones, though not all of them. The data hold roughly 45,000 clones, with 85% observed a single time. Specimen: peripheral blood, collected from a patient treated with photon-based radiotherapy. These receptors were taken from a man aged 35 to 55 with gastric cancer. CDR3s include the opening cysteine and the closing phenylalanine or tryptophan. Fields, in order: J gene, D gene, V gene, clone size, CDR3 protein, CDR3 DNA. D genes are given only for firm matches. Only part of the rows carry a size: once, few, many, or a class if the clone is expanded.

TRBJ1-6,-,TRBV18,-,CASSPGTSNSPLHF,TGTGCCAGCTCACCCGGGACGTCTAATTCACCCCTCCACTTT
TRBJ1-1,-,TRBV7-9,-,CASSFEAFSEAFF,TGTGCCAGCAGCTTCGAAGCCTTCTCCGAAGCTTTCTTT
TRBJ1-5,-,TRBV6-1,-,CASSEALLGMGLRQPQHF,TGTGCCAGCAGTGAAGCGCTTCTGGGAATGGGACTTAGGCAGCCCCAGCATTTT
TRBJ1-2,TRBD1,TRBV9,-,CASSVGAGGTYGYTF,TGTGCCAGCAGCGTAGGGGCAGGGGGCACCTATGGCTACACCTTC
TRBJ1-5,-,TRBV7-9,medium-sized,CASSLVGQPQHF,TGTGCCAGCAGCTTAGTTGGTCAGCCCCAGCATTTT
TRBJ1-2,TRBD1,TRBV7-2,-,CASSKQGSGYTF,TGTGCCAGCAGCAAACAGGGGTCCGGCTACACCTTC
TRBJ1-2,TRBD1,TRBV27,-,CASSFGQGRGYTF,TGTGCCAGCAGTTTCGGACAGGGAAGAGGCTACACCTTC
TRBJ1-6,-,TRBV9,-,CASSVATGDSPLHF,TGTGCCAGCAGCGTAGCGACAGGTGATTCACCCCTCCACTTT
TRBJ2-5,-,TRBV18,-,CASSQPWNQETQYF,TGTGCCAGCTCTCAGCCCTGGAACCAAGAGACCCAGTACTTC
TRBJ1-6,-,TRBV7-9,-,CASSLNFSPLHF,TGTGCCAGCAGCTTAAATTTTTCACCCCTCCACTTT
TRBJ1-6,-,TRBV11-1,-,CASTGGPYNSPLHF,TGTGCCAGCACTGGGGGGCCATATAATTCACCCCTCCACTTT
TRBJ2-2,-,TRBV5-6,-,CASSLRVPTGELFF,TGTGCCAGCAGCTTGCGGGTTCCCACCGGGGAGCTGTTTTTT
TRBJ2-1,TRBD1,TRBV7-2,-,CASSRDSPREQFF,TGTGCCAGCAGCCGGGACAGTCCCCGGGAGCAGTTCTTC
TRBJ2-5,-,TRBV19,-,CASGGGLQETQYF,TGTGCCAGTGGCGGGGGCCTCCAAGAGACCCAGTACTTC
TRBJ1-1,-,TRBV27,-,CASSLLGGSMNTEAFF,TGTGCCAGCAGCCTTCTTGGGGGGTCAATGAACACTGAAGCTTTCTTT
TRBJ1-1,-,TRBV7-2,-,CASSFSDTEAFF,TGTGCCAGCAGCTTTTCAGACACTGAAGCTTTCTTT
TRBJ2-7,-,TRBV19,-,CASSLGYEQYF,TGTGCCAGTAGTCTCGGCTACGAGCAGTACTTC
TRBJ2-3,-,TRBV7-3,-,CASSAQPSTDTQYF,TGTGCCAGCAGCGCCCAGCCTAGCACAGATACGCAGTATTTT
TRBJ2-7,TRBD2,TRBV5-4,few,CASSRGGGDEQYF,TGTGCCAGCAGCCGGGGGGGAGGGGACGAGCAGTACTTC
TRBJ2-5,TRBD2,TRBV5-4,-,CASSDDWGGIMETQYF,TGTGCCAGCAGTGACGATTGGGGGGGGATCATGGAGACCCAGTACTTC
TRBJ1-4,-,TRBV4-2,once,CASSQELMGGSVEKLFF,TGTGCCAGCAGCCAAGAGCTCATGGGGGGTTCTGTTGAAAAACTGTTTTTT
TRBJ2-1,-,TRBV6-4,-,CASSEASEEQFF,TGTGCCAGCAGTGAGGCAAGCGAGGAGCAGTTCTTC
TRBJ1-6,TRBD1,TRBV5-1,-,CASSPGTENSPLHF,TGCGCCAGCAGCCCCGGGACAGAGAATTCACCCCTCCACTTT
TRBJ2-7,-,TRBV2,-,CASSESPVGRGEQYF,TGTGCCAGCAGTGAATCGCCCGTGGGACGCGGGGAGCAGTACTTC
TRBJ1-6,-,TRBV7-2,-,CASSVQALNSPLHF,TGTGCCAGCAGCGTCCAGGCCTTAAATTCACCCCTCCACTTT
TRBJ2-7,-,TRBV5-1,-,CASSLDAGAYEQYF,TGCGCCAGCAGCCTAGATGCCGGGGCCTACGAGCAGTACTTC
TRBJ2-7,-,TRBV6-6,-,CASSFSAGSSYEQYF,TGTGCCAGCAGTTTCTCTGCGGGGAGCTCCTACGAGCAGTACTTC
TRBJ2-2,-,TRBV4-1,-,CASSVAITGELFF,TGCGCCAGCAGCGTAGCAATCACCGGGGAGCTGTTTTTT
TRBJ2-5,TRBD2,TRBV5-4,-,CASRQLAGGQETQYF,TGTGCCAGCAGACAACTAGCGGGGGGGCAAGAGACCCAGTACTTC
TRBJ2-7,-,TRBV7-9,-,CASSTEYEQYF,TGTGCCAGCAGCACAGAGTACGAGCAGTACTTC
TRBJ1-4,-,TRBV7-6,-,CASSLRSSPGLSNEKLFF,TGTGCCAGCAGCTTACGATCCTCCCCGGGGCTGTCTAATGAAAAACTGTTTTTT
TRBJ2-4,-,TRBV27,-,CASSLGVAKNIQYF,TGTGCCAGCAGTTTAGGGGTTGCCAAAAACATTCAGTACTTC
TRBJ1-6,-,TRBV9,-,CASSVLTSNSPLHF,TGTGCCAGCAGCGTTCTAACGTCTAATTCACCCCTCCACTTT
TRBJ1-4,-,TRBV6-1,-,CASSEVSLNEKLFF,TGTGCCAGCAGTGAAGTGTCCCTTAATGAAAAACTGTTTTTT
TRBJ2-7,-,TRBV10-3,once,CAITGPGSYEQYF,TGTGCCATCACTGGTCCAGGGTCCTACGAGCAGTACTTC
TRBJ2-5,-,TRBV28,-,CASSPGAGETQYF,TGTGCCAGCAGCCCCGGGGCTGGGGAGACCCAGTACTTC
TRBJ1-1,-,TRBV2,-,CASKTAPEAFF,TGTGCCAGCAAAACAGCCCCTGAAGCTTTCTTT
TRBJ2-7,TRBD2,TRBV6-6,-,CASSPGLAGEQYF,TGTGCCAGCAGCCCGGGACTAGCGGGGGAGCAGTACTTC
TRBJ1-2,TRBD1,TRBV11-2,-,CASSLLHRQGTGYTF,TGTGCCAGCAGCTTATTACACCGACAGGGTACTGGCTACACCTTC
TRBJ2-3,-,TRBV5-1,-,CASSLGQSTDTQYF,TGCGCCAGCAGCTTGGGCCAGAGCACAGATACGCAGTATTTT
TRBJ1-3,-,TRBV5-4,-,CASSLAGSSGNTIYF,TGTGCCAGCAGCTTGGCCGGGAGCTCTGGAAACACCATATATTTT
TRBJ1-2,TRBD1,TRBV10-3,-,CAISLTGGRYGYTF,TGTGCCATCAGTTTAACAGGGGGTCGCTATGGCTACACCTTC
TRBJ1-1,-,TRBV20-1,-,CSAPMNTEAFF,TGCAGTGCGCCGATGAACACTGAAGCTTTCTTT
TRBJ1-1,-,TRBV11-3,-,CASSYKNTEAFF,TGTGCCAGCAGCTATAAAAACACTGAAGCTTTCTTT
TRBJ1-5,-,TRBV19,-,CASTNGGSNQPQHF,TGTGCCAGTACCAATGGGGGTAGCAATCAGCCCCAGCATTTT
TRBJ1-4,-,TRBV2,-,CASSEARRGNLPINEKLFF,TGTGCCAGCAGTGAAGCTCGGCGGGGAAACCTCCCGATTAATGAAAAACTGTTTTTT
TRBJ1-1,-,TRBV4-2,-,CASSQPPGVNTEAFF,TGTGCCAGCAGCCAACCCCCAGGGGTGAACACTGAAGCTTTCTTT
TRBJ2-4,TRBD2,TRBV5-1,-,CASSLRGLAGDIQYF,TGCGCCAGCAGCCTTCGGGGACTAGCAGGAGACATTCAGTACTTC
TRBJ1-5,-,TRBV18,-,CASSPATVSNQPQHF,TGTGCCAGCTCACCAGCGACAGTTAGCAATCAGCCCCAGCATTTT
TRBJ1-2,TRBD1,TRBV7-2,-,CASSFDPGGDGYTF,TGTGCCAGCAGCTTTGATCCAGGGGGGGATGGCTACACCTTC
TRBJ2-7,-,TRBV7-2,-,CASSWGPLSSYEQYF,TGTGCCAGCAGCTGGGGACCGTTGTCCTCCTACGAGCAGTACTTC
TRBJ1-2,-,TRBV18,-,CASSPITLAGYTF,TGTGCCAGCTCACCAATCACCCTCGCTGGCTACACCTTC
TRBJ1-2,TRBD1,TRBV19,-,CASVDRDRGRLDYGYTF,TGTGCCAGTGTGGACCGGGACAGGGGCCGGTTGGACTATGGCTACACCTTC